What follows describes a single T cell receptor beta chain. The antigen remains unidentified. RNA, at roughly 0.45 to 1 ug, was reverse transcribed with random hexamers. An immunoSEQ multiplex PCR amplified TCR beta CDR3 over 54 Vbeta and 13 Jbeta. TCRdb called the immunoSEQ multiplex PCR reads again in MiXCR, with one record for every CDR3 protein. The table records about 200,000 distinct CDR3 sequences, approximately 94% of them present only once. These data are taken from a study of CD8 T cells in Susac syndrome. Study-wide results and limits: That the number of individuals in its TCR sequencing and HLA analysis was relatively small was acknowledged by the study.

CDR1 and CDR2 (germline): SEHNR, FQNEAQ (reference sequence). This CDR3 region has 12 residues. V lost 5 bases, J lost 6 bases, and 8 bases lay in between. Sequencing of TCR beta covered CD8+ and CD4+ T cells obtained from blood. The multiple sclerosis controls were treatment-naive patients, and their relapsing-remitting disease was stable or active. The TCR sequence derives from a human donor with multiple sclerosis. The chain uses TRBV7-9 and TRBJ1-5; no definite D call. What was sequenced was CD4+ T cells from PBMCs. This CDR3 reads CASSPNPQPQHF. The DNA of the CDR3 is TGTGCCAGCAGCCCAAACCCTCAGCCCCAGCATTTT.